Sequencing of this T cell receptor (beta chain) was carried out in a study of control samples from healthy donors and cancer patients. The CDR3 runs to 16 residues. From germline, CDR1 is SGHDT and CDR2 YYEEEE. V trimming: 4 bases; J trimming: 5 bases; junction bases outside the gene matches: 12. Sequencing was performed with immunoSEQ multiplex PCR; in TCRdb, only in-frame clones are kept and a portion is missing. The table lists fewer than 200,000 clones, around 93% of them singletons. The J gene is TRBJ2-5, the V gene TRBV5-6; 9 bases agree with TRBD1. The receptor's source is a man between 18 and 29 years old in good health. What was sequenced was blood. CDR3: CASSPLNRDRVETQYF. The CDR3 coding sequence is TGTGCCAGCAGCCCATTAAACCGGGACAGGGTGGAGACCCAGTACTTC. Drawing the rest from reference TRBV5-6 and TRBJ2-5, the complete variable domain is DAGVTQSPTHLIKTRGQQVTLRCSPKSGHDTVSWYQQALGQGPQFIFQYYEEEERQRGNFPDRFSGHQFPNYSSELNVNALLLGDSALYLCASSPLNRDRVETQYFGPGTRLLVL.